This T cell receptor (beta chain) was captured by sequencing in a study of blood T cell repertoires in COVID-19. About the study: Sites across the United States, Italy and Spain contributed samples from acute and convalescent COVID-19. T cells, B-cell-depleted T cells, or PBMCs supplied cDNA or gDNA.

Germline V lookup: CDR1 MNHEY, CDR2 SMNVEV (reference sequence). CDR3 size: 16 residues. The V end lost 2 bases, the J end lost 3 bases, and 17 bases lay between the germline ends. Original analysis: It was from reference gene primer amplification that nucleated cell counts were estimated. TCRdb's copy holds only in-frame clones and misses some; the assay was immunoSEQ multiplex PCR. The V and J calls and clone size come from that table; D and trimming were worked out from the DNA. The data contain about 200,000 clones, 82% of them singletons. The chain carries TRBV27 and TRBJ2-7; maybe TRBD2 (6 bases). The sequenced sample was peripheral blood. This TCR was sampled from a woman in her 70s with COVID-19, enrolled during active disease. This chain's CDR3 is CASSLTLLADNYEQYF. For the CDR3, the DNA is TGTGCCAGCAGTTTAACCCTTTTAGCGGACAACTACGAGCAGTACTTC.